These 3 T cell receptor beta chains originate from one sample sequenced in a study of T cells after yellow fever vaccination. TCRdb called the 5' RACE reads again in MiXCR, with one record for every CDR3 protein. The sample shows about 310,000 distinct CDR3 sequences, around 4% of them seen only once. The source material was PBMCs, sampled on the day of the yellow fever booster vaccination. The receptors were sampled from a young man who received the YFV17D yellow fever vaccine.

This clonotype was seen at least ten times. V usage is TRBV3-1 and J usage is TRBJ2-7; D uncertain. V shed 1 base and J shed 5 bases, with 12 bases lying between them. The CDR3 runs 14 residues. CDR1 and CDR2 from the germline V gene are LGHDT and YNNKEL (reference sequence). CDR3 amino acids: CASSQASNSHEQYF. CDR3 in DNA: TGTGCCAGCAGCCAAGCTAGTAATTCCCACGAGCAGTACTTC.

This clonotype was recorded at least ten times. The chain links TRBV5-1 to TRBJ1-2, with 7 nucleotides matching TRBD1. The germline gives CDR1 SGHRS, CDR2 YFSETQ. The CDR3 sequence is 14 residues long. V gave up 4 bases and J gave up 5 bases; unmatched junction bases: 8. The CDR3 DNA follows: TGCGCCAGCAGCATACGGGGACAGCCGTATGGCTACACCTTC. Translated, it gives CASSIRGQPYGYTF.

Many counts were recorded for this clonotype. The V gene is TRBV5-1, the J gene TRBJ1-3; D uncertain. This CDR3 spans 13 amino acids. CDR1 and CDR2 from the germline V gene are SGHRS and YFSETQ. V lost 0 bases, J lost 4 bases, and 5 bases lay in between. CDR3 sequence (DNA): TGCGCCAGCAGCTTGGGGCAGGGAAACACCATATATTTT. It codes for CASSLGQGNTIYF.